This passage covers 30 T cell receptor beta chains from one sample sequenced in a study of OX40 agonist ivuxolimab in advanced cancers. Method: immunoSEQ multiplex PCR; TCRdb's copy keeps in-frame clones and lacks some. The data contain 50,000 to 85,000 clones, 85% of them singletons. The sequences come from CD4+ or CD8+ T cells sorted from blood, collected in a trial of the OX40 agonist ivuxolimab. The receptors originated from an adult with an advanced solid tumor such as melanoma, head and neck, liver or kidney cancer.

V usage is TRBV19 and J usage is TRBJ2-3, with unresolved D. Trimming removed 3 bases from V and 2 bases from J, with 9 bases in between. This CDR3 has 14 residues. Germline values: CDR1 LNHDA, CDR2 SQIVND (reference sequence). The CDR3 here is CASSIGSPTDTQYF. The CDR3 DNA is TGTGCCAGTAGTATCGGCAGCCCCACAGATACGCAGTATTTT. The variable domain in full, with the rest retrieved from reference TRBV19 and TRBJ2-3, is DGGITQSPKYLFRKEGQNVTLSCEQNLNHDAMYWYRQDPGQGLRLIYYSQIVNDFQKGDIAEGYSVSREKKESFPLTVTSAQKNPTAFYLCASSIGSPTDTQYFGPGTRLTVL.

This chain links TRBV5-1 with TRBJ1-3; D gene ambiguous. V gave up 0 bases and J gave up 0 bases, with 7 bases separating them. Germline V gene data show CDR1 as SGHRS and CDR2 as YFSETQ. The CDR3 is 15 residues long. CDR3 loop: CASSLESPSGNTIYF. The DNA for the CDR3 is TGCGCCAGCAGCTTGGAGAGTCCCTCTGGAAACACCATATATTTT.

The CDR3 reads CASSLISRAQGSYNEQFF. The CDR3 DNA reads TGTGCCAGCAGTCTGATTTCAAGGGCGCAAGGCTCCTACAATGAGCAGTTCTTC. The chain joins TRBV5-4 to TRBJ2-1; no clear D gene. This CDR3 is built from 18 residues. V was cut by 5 bases and J by 0 bases, with 21 bases left in between. Germline V gene lookup returns CDR1 SGHNT and CDR2 YYREEE (reference sequence).

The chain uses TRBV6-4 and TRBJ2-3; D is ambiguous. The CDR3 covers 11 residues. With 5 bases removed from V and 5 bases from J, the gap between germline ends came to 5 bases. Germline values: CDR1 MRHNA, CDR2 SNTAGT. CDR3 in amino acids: CASSSGDTQYF. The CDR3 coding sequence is TGTGCCAGCAGTTCCGGAGATACGCAGTATTTT.

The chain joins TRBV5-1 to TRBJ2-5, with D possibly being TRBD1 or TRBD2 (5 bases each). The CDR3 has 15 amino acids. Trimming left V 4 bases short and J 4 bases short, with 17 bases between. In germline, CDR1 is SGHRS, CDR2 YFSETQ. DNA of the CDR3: TGCGCCAGCAGCGCCGGGACCTCGGAGGCAGAGACCCAGTACTTC. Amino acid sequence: CASSAGTSEAETQYF.

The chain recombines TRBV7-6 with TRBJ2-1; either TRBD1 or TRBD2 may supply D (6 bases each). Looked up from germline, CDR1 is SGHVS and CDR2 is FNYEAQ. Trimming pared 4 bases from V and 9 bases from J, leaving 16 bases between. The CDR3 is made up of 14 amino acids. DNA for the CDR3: TGTGCCAGCAGCTCCTACCAGAGGGGGGTTGAGCAGTTCTTC. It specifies CASSSYQRGVEQFF.

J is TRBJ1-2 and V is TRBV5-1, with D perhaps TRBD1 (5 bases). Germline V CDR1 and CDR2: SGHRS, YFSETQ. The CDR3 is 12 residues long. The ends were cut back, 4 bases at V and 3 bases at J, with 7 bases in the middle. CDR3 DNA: TGCGCCAGCAGCCGGGGGGACTATGGCTACACCTTC. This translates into CASSRGDYGYTF. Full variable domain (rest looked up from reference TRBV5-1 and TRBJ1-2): KAGVTQTPRYLIKTRGQQVTLSCSPISGHRSVSWYQQTPGQGLQFLFEYFSETQRNKGNFPGRFSGRQFSNSRSEMNVSTLELGDSALYLCASSRGDYGYTFGSGTRLTVV.

CDR3 protein: CASSTLRSGGTTDTQYF. The CDR3 nucleotides are TGTGCCAGCAGCACCCTGCGTAGCGGGGGCACCACAGATACGCAGTATTTT. The rearrangement uses TRBV9 and TRBJ2-3, with TRBD2 matching 9 bases. The CDR3 loop spans 17 amino acids. The V gene end was trimmed by 4 bases and the J gene end by 2 bases; junction bases not matched to a gene: 11. CDR1 and CDR2 from the germline V gene are SGDLS and YYNGEE. The full variable domain, in which reference TRBV9 and TRBJ2-3 provide the parts outside the CDR3, is DSGVTQTPKHLITATGQRVTLRCSPRSGDLSVYWYQQSLDQGLQFLIQYYNGEERAKGNILERFSAQQFPDLHSELNLSSLELGDSALYFCASSTLRSGGTTDTQYFGPGTRLTVL.

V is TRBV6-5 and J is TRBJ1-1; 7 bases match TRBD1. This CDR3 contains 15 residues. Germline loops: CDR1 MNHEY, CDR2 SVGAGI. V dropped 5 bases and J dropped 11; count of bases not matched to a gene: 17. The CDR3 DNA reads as TGTGCCAGCAGTGCAACCGGGACAGCGCTACCGAGGGCTTTCTTT. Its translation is CASSATGTALPRAFF.

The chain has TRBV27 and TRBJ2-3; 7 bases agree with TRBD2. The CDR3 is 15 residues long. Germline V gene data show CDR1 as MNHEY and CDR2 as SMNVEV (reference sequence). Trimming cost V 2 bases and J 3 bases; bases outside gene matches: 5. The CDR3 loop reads CASSLAGRGTDTQYF. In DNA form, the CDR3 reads TGTGCCAGCAGTTTAGCGGGGCGGGGGACAGATACGCAGTATTTT.

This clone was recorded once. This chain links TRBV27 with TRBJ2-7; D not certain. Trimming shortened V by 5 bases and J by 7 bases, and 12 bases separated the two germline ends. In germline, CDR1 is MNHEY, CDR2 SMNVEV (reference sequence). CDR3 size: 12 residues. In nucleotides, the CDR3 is TGTGCCAGCAGTGGTCAGGCCAGAGAGCAGTACTTC. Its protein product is CASSGQAREQYF.

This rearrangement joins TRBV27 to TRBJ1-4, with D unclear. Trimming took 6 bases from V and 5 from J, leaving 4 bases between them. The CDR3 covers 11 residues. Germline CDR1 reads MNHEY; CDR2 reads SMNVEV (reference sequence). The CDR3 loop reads CASRKNEKLFF. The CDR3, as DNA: TGTGCCAGCAGGAAAAATGAAAAACTGTTTTTT.

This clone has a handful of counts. The CDR3 loop reads CASSVPQGDYGYTF. The CDR3 DNA sequence: TGTGCCAGCAGCGTCCCCCAGGGGGACTATGGCTACACCTTC. The chain uses TRBV5-4 and TRBJ1-2, with 7 nucleotides matching TRBD1. The CDR3 runs 14 residues. Germline trimming cut 4 bases from V and 3 bases from J; bases unmatched to any gene: 6. Germline lookup yields CDR1 SGHNT and CDR2 YYREEE (reference sequence).

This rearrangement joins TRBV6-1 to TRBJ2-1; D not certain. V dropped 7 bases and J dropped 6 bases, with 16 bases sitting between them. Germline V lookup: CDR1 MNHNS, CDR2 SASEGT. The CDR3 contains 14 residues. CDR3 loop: CASTKGYEINEQFF. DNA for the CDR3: TGTGCCAGCACAAAAGGGTACGAAATCAATGAGCAGTTCTTC.

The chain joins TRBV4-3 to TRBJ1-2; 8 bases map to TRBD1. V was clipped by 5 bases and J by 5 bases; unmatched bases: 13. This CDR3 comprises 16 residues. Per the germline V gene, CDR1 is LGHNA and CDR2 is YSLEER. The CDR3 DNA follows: TGCGCCAGCAGCACAGAAGGGACAGGCGTGGGGTATGGCTACACCTTC. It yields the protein CASSTEGTGVGYGYTF.

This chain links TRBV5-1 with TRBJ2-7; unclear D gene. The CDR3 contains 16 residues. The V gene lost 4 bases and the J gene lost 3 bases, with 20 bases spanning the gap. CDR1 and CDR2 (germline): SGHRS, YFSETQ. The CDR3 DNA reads TGCGCCAGCAGCCTCAGCCTAAGGCAGGCCCACTACGAGCAGTACTTC. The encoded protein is CASSLSLRQAHYEQYF.

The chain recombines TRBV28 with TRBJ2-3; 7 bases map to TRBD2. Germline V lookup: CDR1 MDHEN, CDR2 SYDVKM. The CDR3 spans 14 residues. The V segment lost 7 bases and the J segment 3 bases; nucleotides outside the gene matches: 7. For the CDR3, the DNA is TGTGCCAGCAACGGCGGGAGAATAACAGATACGCAGTATTTT. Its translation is CASNGGRITDTQYF. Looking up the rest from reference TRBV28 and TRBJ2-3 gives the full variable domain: DVKVTQSSRYLVKRTGEKVFLECVQDMDHENMFWYRQDPGLGLRLIYFSYDVKMKEKGDIPEGYSVSREKKERFSLILESASTNQTSMYLCASNGGRITDTQYFGPGTRLTVL.

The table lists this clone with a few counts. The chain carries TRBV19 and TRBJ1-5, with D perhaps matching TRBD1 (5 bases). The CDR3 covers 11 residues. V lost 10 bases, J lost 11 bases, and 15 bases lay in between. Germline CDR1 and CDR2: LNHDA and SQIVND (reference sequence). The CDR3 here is CATGSGWAQHF. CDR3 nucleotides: TGTGCCACCGGATCAGGGTGGGCCCAGCATTTT. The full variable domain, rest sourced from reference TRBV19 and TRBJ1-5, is DGGITQSPKYLFRKEGQNVTLSCEQNLNHDAMYWYRQDPGQGLRLIYYSQIVNDFQKGDIAEGYSVSREKKESFPLTVTSAQKNPTAFYLCATGSGWAQHFGDGTRLSIL.

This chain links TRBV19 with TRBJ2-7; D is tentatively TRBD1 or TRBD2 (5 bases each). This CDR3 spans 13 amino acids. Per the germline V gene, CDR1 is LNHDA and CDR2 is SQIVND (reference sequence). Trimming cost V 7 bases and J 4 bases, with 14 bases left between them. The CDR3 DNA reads TGTGCCAGTAAAACCCTTGGGGGTTACGAGCAGTACTTC. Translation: CASKTLGGYEQYF.

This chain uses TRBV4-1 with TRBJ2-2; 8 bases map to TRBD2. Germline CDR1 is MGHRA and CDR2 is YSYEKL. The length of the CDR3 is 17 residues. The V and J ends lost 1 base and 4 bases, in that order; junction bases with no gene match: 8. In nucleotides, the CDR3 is TGCGCCAGCAGCCAAGTAGATATGGGACTAGTCACCGGGGAGCTGTTTTTT. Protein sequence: CASSQVDMGLVTGELFF.

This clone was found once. The DNA for the CDR3 is TGTGCCAGCAGGAAGGGAATTGGGACTGAAGCTTTCTTT. It translates to CASRKGIGTEAFF. The chain is built from TRBV5-4 and TRBJ1-1; D is ambiguous. V was pared by 5 bases and J by 5 bases, with 13 bases between. CDR3 length: 13 residues. Germline loops: CDR1 SGHNT, CDR2 YYREEE (reference sequence). Combining the CDR3 with reference TRBV5-4 and TRBJ1-1 gives the whole variable domain ETGVTQSPTHLIKTRGQQVTLRCSSQSGHNTVSWYQQALGQGPQFIFQYYREEENGRGNFPPRFSGLQFPNYSSELNVNALELDDSALYLCASRKGIGTEAFFGQGTRLTVV.

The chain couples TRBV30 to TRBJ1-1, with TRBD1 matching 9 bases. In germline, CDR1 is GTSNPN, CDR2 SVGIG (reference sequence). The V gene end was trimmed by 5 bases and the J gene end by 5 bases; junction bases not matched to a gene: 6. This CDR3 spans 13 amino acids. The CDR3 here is CAWDRGLGTEAFF. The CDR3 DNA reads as TGTGCCTGGGACAGGGGGTTGGGGACTGAAGCTTTCTTT.

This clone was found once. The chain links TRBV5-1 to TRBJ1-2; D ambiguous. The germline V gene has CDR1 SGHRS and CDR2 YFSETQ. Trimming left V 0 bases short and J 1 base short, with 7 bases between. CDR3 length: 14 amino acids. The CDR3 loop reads CASSLGDGNYGYTF. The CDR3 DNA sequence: TGCGCCAGCAGCTTGGGGGATGGTAACTATGGCTACACCTTC.

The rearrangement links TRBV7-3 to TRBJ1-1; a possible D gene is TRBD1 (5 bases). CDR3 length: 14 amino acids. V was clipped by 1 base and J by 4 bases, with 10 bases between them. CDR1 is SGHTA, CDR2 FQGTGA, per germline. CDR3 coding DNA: TGTGCCAGCAGCTTAAGAGGGGATACCACTGAAGCTTTCTTT. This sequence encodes CASSLRGDTTEAFF.

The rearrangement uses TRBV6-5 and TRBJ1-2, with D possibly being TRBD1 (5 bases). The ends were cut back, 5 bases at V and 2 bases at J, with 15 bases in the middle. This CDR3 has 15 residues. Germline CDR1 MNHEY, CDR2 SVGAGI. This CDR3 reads CASSGAGGKNYGYTF. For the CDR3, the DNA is TGTGCCAGCAGTGGGGCGGGAGGGAAGAACTATGGCTACACCTTC.

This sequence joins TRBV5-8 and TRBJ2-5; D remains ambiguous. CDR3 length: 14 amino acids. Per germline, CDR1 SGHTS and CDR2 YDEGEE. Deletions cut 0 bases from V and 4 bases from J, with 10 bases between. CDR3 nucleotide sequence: TGTGCCAGCAGCTTGGGGTACGCAGGAGAGACCCAGTACTTC. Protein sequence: CASSLGYAGETQYF.

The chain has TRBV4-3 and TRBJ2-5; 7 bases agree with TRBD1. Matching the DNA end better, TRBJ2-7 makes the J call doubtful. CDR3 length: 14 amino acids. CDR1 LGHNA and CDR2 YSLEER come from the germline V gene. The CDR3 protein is CASSPSGQRGEQYF. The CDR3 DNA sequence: TGCGCCAGCAGCCCGTCGGGACAGAGGGGCGAGCAGTACTTC.

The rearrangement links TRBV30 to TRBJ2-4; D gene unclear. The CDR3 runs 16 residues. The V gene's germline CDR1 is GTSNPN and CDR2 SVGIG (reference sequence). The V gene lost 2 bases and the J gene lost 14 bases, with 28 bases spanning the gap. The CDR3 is CAWSPLTFSRPGYEYF. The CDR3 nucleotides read TGTGCCTGGAGTCCCCTTACTTTTTCCCGCCCTGGGTACGAGTACTTC.

The CDR3 region is CASSPDSRLPQHF. The DNA of the CDR3 is TGTGCCAGCAGCCCGGACAGCCGCTTACCCCAGCATTTT. The V call is TRBV27, the J call TRBJ1-5; D might be TRBD1 (6 bases). CDR1 MNHEY and CDR2 SMNVEV come from the germline V gene (reference sequence). CDR3 size: 13 residues. With 6 bases removed from V and 10 bases from J, the gap between germline ends came to 16 bases.

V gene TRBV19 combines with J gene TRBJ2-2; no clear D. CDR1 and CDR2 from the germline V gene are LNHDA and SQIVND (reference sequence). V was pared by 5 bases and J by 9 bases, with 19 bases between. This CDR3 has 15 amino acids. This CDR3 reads CASSPPDRLVRELFF. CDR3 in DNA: TGTGCCAGTAGTCCCCCCGATCGGCTTGTAAGGGAGCTGTTTTTT.